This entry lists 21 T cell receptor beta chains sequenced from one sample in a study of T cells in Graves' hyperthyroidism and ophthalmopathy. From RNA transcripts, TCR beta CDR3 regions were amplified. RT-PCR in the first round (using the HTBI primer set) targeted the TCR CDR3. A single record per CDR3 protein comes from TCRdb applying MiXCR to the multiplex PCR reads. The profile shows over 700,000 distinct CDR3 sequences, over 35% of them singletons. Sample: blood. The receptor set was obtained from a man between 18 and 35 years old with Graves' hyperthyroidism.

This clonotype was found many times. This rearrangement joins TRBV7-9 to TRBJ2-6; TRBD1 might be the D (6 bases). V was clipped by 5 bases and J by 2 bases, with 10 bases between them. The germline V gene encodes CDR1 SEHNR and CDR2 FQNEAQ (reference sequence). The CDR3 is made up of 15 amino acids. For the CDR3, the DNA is TGTGCCAGCAGCGACCCAGGGGCTGGGGCCAACGTCCTGACTTTC. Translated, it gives CASSDPGAGANVLTF.

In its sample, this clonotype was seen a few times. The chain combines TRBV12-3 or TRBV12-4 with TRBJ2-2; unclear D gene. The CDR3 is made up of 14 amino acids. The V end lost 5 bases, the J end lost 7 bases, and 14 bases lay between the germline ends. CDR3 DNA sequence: TGTGCCAGCAGTCCTAACGTATACCACGGGGAGCTGTTTTTT. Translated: CASSPNVYHGELFF.

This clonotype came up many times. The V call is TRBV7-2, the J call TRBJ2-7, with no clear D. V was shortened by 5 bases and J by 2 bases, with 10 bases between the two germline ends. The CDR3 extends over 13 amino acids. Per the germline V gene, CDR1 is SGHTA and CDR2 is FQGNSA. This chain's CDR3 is CASSQSPTYEQYF. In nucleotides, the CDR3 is TGTGCCAGCAGCCAGTCTCCAACCTACGAGCAGTACTTC.

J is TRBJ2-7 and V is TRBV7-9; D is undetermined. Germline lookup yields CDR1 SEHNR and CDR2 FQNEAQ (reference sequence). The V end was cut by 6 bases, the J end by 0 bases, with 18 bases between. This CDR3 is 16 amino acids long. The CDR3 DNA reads TGTGCCAGCAGTTTGGGCAGTGGATCATCCTCCTACGAGCAGTACTTC. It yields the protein CASSLGSGSSSYEQYF.

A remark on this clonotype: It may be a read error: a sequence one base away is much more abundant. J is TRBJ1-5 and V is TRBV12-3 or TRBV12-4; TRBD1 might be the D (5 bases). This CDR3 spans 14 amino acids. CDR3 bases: TGTGCCAGCAGTTTGGGACCGAGCAATCAGCCCAAGCATTTT. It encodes CASSLGPSNQPKHF.

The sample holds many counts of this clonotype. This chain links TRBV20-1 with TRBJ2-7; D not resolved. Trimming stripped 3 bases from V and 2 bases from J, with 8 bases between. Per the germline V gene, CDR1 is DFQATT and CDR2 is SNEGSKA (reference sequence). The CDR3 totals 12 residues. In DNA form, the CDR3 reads TGCAGTGCTAGTGGACCAGCCTACGAGCAGTACTTC. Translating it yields CSASGPAYEQYF.

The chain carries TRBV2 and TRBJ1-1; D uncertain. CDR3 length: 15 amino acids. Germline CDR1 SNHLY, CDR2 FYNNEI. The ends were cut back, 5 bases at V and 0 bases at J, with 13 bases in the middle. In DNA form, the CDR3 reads TGTGCCAGCAGTTACTCAGCCAGGATGAACACTGAAGCTTTCTTT. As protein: CASSYSARMNTEAFF.

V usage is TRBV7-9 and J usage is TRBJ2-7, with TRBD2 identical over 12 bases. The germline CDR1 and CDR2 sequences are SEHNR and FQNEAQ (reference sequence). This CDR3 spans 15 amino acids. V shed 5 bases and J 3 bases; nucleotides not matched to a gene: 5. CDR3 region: CASSQLTSGGYEQYF. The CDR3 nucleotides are TGTGCCAGCAGCCAACTGACTAGCGGGGGCTACGAGCAGTACTTC.

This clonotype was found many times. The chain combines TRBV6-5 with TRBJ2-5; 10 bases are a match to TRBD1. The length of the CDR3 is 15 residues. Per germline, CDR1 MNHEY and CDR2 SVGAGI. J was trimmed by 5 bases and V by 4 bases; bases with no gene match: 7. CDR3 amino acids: CASSFGQGVGETQYF. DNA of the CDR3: TGTGCCAGCAGTTTTGGACAGGGGGTCGGTGAGACCCAGTACTTC.

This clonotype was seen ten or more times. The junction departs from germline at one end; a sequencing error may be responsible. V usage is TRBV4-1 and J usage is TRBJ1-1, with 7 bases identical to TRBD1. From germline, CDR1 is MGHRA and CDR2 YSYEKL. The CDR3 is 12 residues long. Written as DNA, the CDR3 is TGTGCCAGCAGGGGGGGTGACACTGAAGCTTTCTTT. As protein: CASRGGDTEAFF.

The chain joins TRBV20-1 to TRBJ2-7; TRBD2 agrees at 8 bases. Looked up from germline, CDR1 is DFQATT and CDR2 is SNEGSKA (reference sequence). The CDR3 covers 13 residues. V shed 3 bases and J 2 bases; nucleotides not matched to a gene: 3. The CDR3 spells CSARPAGAYEQYF. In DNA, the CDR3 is TGCAGTGCTAGGCCAGCGGGGGCCTACGAGCAGTACTTC.

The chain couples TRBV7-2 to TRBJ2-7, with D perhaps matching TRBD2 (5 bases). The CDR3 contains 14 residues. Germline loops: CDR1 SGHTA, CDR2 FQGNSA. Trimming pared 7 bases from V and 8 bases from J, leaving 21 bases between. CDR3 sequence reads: CASTPGLLAGKQYF. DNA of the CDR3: TGTGCCAGCACCCCCGGACTGCTGGCCGGCAAGCAGTACTTC.

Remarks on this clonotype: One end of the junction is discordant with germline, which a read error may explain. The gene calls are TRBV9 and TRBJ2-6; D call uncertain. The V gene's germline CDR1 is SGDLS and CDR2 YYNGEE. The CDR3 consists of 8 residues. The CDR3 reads CASSAWGF. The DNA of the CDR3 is TGTGCCAGCAGCGCGTGGGGTTTC.

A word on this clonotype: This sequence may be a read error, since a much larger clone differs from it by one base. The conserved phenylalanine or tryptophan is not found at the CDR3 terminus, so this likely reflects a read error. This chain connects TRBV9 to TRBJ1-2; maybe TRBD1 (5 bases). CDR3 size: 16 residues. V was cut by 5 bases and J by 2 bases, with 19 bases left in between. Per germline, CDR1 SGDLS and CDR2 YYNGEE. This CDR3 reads CASSDAGGLENYGYTL. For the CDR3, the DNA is TGTGCCAGCAGTGACGCCGGGGGTCTCGAGAACTATGGCTACACCCTC.

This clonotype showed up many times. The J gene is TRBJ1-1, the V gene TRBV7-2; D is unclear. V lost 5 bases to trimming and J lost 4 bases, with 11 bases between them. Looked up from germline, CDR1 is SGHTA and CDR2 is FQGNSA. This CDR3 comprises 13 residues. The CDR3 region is CASSAWGGTEAFF. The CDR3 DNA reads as TGTGCCAGCAGCGCCTGGGGTGGCACTGAAGCTTTCTTT. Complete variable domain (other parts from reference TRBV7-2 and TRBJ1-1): GAGVSQSPSNKVTEKGKDVELRCDPISGHTALYWYRQSLGQGLEFLIYFQGNSAPDKSGLPSDRFSAERTGGSVSTLTIQRTQQEDSAVYLCASSAWGGTEAFFGQGTRLTVV.

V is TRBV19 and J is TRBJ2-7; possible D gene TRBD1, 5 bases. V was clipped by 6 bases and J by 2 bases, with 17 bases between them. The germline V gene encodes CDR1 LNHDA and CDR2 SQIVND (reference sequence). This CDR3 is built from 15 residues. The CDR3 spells CASREFGRATYEQYF. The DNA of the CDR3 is TGTGCCAGTAGGGAGTTTGGCAGGGCGACCTACGAGCAGTACTTC.

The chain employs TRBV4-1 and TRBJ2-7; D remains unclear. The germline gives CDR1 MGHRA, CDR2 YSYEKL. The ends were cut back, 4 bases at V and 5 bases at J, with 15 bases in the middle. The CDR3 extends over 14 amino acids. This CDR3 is CASSRNWAAHEQYF. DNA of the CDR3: TGCGCCAGCAGCCGTAATTGGGCTGCCCACGAGCAGTACTTC.

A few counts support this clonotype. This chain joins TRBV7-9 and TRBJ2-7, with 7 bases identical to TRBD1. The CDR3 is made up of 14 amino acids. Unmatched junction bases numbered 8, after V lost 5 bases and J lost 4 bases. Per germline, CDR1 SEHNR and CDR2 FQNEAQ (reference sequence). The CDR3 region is CASSQATGLYEQYF. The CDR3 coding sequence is TGTGCCAGCAGCCAAGCGACAGGGCTTTACGAGCAGTACTTC.

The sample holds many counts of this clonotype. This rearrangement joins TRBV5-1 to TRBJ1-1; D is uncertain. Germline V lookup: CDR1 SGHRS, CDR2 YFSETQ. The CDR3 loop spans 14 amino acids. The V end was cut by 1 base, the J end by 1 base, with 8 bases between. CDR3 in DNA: TGCGCCAGCAGCTTGTGGCGGTCGAACACTGAAGCTTTCTTT. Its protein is CASSLWRSNTEAFF. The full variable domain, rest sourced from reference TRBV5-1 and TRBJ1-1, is KAGVTQTPRYLIKTRGQQVTLSCSPISGHRSVSWYQQTPGQGLQFLFEYFSETQRNKGNFPGRFSGRQFSNSRSEMNVSTLELGDSALYLCASSLWRSNTEAFFGQGTRLTVV.

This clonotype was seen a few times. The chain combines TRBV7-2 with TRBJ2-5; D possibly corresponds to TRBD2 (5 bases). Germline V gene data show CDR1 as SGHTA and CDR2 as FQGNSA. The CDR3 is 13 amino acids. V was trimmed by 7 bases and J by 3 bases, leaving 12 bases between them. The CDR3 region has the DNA TGTGCCAGCAACCGATTACTAGAAGAGACCCAGTACTTC. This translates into CASNRLLEETQYF.

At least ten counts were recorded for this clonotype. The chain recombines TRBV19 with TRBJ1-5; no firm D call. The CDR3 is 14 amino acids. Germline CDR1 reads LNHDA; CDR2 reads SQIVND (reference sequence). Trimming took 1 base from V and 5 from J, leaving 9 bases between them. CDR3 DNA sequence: TGTGCCAGTAGTATAGGGGAAGGGCATCAGCCCCAGCATTTT. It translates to CASSIGEGHQPQHF.